This TCR beta chain was recorded in a study of OX40 agonist ivuxolimab in advanced cancers. Study background: Partial responses were achieved by three patients: one hepatocellular carcinoma, two cutaneous melanoma.

Blood sampling was done at baseline, cycle 4 day 1, and cycle 7 day 1. CDR1 LGHNA and CDR2 YNFKEQ come from the germline V gene. The V segment lost 0 bases and the J segment 2 bases; nucleotides outside the gene matches: 4. This CDR3 spans 17 amino acids. Sequencing was performed with immunoSEQ multiplex PCR; in TCRdb, only in-frame clones are kept and a portion is missing. Of tens of thousands of clones in the sample, roughly 82% were seen once. This receptor was identified in an adult with an advanced solid tumor such as melanoma, head and neck, liver or kidney cancer. The chain carries TRBV4-2 and TRBJ2-3; 11 bases map to TRBD2. This sample comprised CD4+ or CD8+ T cells sorted from blood, obtained in a trial of the OX40 agonist ivuxolimab. The CDR3 loop reads CASSQDLAGGPTDTQYF. For the CDR3, the DNA is TGTGCCAGCAGCCAAGATCTAGCGGGGGGCCCCACAGATACGCAGTATTTT.